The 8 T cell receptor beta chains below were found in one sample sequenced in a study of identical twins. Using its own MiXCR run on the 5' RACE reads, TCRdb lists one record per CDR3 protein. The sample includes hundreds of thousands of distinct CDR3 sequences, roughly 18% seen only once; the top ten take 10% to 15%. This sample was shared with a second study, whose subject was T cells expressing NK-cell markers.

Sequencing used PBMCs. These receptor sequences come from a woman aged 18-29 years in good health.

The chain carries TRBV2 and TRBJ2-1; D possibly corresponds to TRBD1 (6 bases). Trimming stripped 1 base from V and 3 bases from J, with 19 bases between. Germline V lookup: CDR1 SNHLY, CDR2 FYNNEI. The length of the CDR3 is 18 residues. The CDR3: CASSEGTDSYKIYNEQFF. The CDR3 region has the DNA TGTGCCAGCAGTGAAGGGACAGACTCATATAAAATCTACAATGAGCAGTTCTTC.

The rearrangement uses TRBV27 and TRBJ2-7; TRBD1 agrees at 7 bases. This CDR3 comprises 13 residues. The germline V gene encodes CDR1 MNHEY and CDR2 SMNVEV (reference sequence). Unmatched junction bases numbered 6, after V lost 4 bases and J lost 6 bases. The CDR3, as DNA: TGTGCCAGCAGTTCGACAGGGCAAGGCGAGCAGTACTTC. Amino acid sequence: CASSSTGQGEQYF.

The CDR3 sequence: CSVEDHKGGNTEAFF. The CDR3 DNA reads as TGCAGCGTTGAAGATCATAAGGGAGGGAACACTGAAGCTTTCTTT. V is TRBV29-1 and J is TRBJ1-1; no reliable D call. This CDR3 comprises 15 residues. CDR1 and CDR2 from the germline V gene are SQVTM and ANQGSEA. V lost 0 bases and J lost 1, with 12 bases in between.

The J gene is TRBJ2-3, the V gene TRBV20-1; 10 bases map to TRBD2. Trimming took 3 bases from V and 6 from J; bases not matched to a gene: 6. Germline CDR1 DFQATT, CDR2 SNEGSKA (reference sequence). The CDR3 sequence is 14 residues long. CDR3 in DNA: TGCAGTGCTAGGAGTAGCGGGAGGCTTGATACGCAGTATTTT. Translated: CSARSSGRLDTQYF.

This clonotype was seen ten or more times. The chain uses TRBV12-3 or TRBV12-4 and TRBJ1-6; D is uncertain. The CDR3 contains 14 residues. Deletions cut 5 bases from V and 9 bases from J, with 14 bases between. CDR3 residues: CASSLLPRGSPLHF. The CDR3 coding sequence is TGTGCCAGCAGTCTCCTCCCTCGGGGTTCACCCCTCCACTTT.

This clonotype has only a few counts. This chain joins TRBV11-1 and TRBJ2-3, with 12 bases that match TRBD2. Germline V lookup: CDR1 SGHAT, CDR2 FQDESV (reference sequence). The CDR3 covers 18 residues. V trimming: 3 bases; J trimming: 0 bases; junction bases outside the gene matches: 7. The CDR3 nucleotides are TGTGCCAGCAGCTTTGGGGGTACTAGCGGGGGGAGCACAGATACGCAGTATTTT. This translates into CASSFGGTSGGSTDTQYF.

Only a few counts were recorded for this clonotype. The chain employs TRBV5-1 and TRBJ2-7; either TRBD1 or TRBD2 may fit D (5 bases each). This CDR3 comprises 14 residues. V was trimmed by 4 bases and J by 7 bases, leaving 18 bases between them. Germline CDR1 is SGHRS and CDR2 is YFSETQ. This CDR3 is CASSPWDQTREQYF. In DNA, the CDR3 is TGCGCCAGCAGCCCTTGGGACCAGACCAGGGAGCAGTACTTC.

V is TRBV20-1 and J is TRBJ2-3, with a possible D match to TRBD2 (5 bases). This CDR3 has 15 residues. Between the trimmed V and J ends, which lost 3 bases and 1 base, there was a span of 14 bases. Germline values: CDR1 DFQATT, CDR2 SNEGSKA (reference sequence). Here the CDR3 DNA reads TGCAGTGCTAGGATAGGAGCGGATCGCACAGATACGCAGTATTTT. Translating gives CSARIGADRTDTQYF.